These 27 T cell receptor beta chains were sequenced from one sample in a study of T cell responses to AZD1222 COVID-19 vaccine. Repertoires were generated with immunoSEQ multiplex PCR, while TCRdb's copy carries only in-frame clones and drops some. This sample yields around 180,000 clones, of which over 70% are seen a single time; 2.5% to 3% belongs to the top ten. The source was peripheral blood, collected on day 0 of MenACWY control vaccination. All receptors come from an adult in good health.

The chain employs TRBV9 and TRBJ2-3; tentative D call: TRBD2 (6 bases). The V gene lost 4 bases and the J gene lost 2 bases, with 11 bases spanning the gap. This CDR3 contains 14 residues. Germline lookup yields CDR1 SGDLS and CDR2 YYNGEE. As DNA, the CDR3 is TGTGCCAGCAGCCAGGGACTCTCCACAGATACGCAGTATTTT. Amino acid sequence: CASSQGLSTDTQYF.

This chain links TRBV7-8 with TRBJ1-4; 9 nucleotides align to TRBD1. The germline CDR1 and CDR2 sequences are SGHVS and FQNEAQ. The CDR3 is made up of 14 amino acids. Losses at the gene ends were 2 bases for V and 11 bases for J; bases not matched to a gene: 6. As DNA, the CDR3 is TGTGCCAGCAGCTTAACGGGACAGGGAGGGAAACTGTTTTTT. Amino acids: CASSLTGQGGKLFF. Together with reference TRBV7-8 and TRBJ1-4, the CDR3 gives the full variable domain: GAGVSQSPRYKVAKRGQDVALRCDPISGHVSLFWYQQALGQGPEFLTYFQNEAQLDKSGLPSDRFFAERPEGSVSTLKIQRTQQEDSAVYLCASSLTGQGGKLFFGSGTQLSVL.

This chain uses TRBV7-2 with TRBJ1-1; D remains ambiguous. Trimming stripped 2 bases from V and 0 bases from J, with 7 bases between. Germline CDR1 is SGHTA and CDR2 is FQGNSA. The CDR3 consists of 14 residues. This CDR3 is CASSLKLMNTEAFF. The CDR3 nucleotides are TGTGCCAGCAGCTTAAAGCTGATGAACACTGAAGCTTTCTTT. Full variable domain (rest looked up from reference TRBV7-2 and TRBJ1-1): GAGVSQSPSNKVTEKGKDVELRCDPISGHTALYWYRQSLGQGLEFLIYFQGNSAPDKSGLPSDRFSAERTGGSVSTLTIQRTQQEDSAVYLCASSLKLMNTEAFFGQGTRLTVV.

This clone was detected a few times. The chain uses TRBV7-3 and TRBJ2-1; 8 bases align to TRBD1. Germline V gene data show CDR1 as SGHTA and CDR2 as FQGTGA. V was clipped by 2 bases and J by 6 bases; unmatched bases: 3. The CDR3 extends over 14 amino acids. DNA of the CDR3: TGTGCCAGCAGCTTAGTGGACAGGGCCAATGAGCAGTTCTTC. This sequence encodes CASSLVDRANEQFF.

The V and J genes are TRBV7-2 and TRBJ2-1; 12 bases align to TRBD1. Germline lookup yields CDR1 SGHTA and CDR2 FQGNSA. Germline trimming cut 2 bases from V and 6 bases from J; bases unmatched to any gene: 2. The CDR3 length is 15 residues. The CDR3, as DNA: TGTGCCAGCAGCTTATGGGGACAGGGGGCCAATGAGCAGTTCTTC. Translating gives CASSLWGQGANEQFF.

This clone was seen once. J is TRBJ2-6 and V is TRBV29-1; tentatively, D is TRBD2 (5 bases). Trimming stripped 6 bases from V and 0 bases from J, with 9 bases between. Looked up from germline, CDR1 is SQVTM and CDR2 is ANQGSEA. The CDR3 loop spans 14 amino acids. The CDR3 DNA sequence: TGCAGCGTGACACGGGACTCTGGGGCCAACGTCCTGACTTTC. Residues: CSVTRDSGANVLTF.

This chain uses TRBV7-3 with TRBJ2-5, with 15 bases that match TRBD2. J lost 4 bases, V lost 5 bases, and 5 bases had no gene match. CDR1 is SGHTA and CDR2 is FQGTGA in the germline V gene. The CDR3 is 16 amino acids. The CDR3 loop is CASSPTGLAGGETQYF. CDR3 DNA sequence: TGTGCCAGCAGCCCGACGGGACTAGCGGGGGGAGAGACCCAGTACTTC. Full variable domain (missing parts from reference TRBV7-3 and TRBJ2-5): GAGVSQTPSNKVTEKGKYVELRCDPISGHTALYWYRQSLGQGPEFLIYFQGTGAADDSGLPNDRFFAVRPEGSVSTLKIQRTERGDSAVYLCASSPTGLAGGETQYFGPGTRLLVL.

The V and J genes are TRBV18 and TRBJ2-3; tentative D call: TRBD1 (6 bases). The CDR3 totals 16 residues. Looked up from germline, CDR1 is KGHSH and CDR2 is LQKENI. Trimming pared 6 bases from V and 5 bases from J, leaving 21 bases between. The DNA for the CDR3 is TGTGCCAGCTCCTTAGGAACAGGGTTTCCTCGAGATACGCAGTATTTT. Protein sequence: CASSLGTGFPRDTQYF.

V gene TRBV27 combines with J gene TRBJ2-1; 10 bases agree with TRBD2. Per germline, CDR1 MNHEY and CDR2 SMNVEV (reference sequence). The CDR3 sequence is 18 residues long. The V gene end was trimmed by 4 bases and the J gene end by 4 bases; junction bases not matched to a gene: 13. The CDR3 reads CASSSQGGLAGEYNEQFF. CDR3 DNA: TGTGCCAGCAGTTCCCAGGGGGGGCTAGCGGGAGAATACAATGAGCAGTTCTTC.

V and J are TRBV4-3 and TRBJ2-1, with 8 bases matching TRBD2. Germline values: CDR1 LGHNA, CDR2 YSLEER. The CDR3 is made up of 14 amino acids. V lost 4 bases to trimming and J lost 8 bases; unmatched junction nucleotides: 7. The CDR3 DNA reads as TGCGCCAGCAGCCGCACGGGGGGGCTCGATGAGCAGTTCTTC. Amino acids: CASSRTGGLDEQFF.

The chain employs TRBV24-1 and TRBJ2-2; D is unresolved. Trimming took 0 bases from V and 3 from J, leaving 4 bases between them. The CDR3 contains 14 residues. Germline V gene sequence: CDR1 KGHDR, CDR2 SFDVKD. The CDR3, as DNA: TGTGCCACCAGTGATTTGTCGGACACCGGGGAGCTGTTTTTT. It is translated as CATSDLSDTGELFF.

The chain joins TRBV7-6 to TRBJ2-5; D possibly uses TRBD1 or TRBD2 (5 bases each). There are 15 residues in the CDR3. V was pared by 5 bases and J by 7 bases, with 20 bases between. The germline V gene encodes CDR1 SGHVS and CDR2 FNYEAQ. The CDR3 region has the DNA TGTGCCAGCAGCCCAGGGAGCATTTCGGTTGGGACCCAGTACTTC. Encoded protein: CASSPGSISVGTQYF.

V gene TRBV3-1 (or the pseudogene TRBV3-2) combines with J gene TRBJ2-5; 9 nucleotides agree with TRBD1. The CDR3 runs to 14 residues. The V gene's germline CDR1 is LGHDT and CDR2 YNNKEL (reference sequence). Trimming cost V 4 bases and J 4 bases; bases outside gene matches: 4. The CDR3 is CASSPQTGGETQYF. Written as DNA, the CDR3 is TGTGCCAGCAGCCCACAGACAGGGGGAGAGACCCAGTACTTC.

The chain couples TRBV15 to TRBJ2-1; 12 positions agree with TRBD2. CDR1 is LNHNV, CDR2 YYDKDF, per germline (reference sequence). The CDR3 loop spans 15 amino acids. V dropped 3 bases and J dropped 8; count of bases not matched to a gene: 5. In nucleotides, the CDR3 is TGTGCCACCAGCAGGACTAGCGGGAGATCTGATGAGCAGTTCTTC. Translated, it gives CATSRTSGRSDEQFF.

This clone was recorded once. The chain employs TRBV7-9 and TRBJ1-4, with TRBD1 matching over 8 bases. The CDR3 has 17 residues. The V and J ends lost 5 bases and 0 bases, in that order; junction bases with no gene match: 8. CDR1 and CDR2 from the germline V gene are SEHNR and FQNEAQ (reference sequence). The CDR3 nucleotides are TGTGCCAGCAGCGGAAGGACAGGGTTTACAACTAATGAAAAACTGTTTTTT. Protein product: CASSGRTGFTTNEKLFF.

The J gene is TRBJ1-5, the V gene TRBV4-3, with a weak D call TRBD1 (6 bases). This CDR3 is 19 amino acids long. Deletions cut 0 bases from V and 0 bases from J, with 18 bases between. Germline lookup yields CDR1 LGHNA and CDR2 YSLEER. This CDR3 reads CASSQDRVGRGYSNQPQHF. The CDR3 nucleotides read TGCGCCAGCAGCCAAGATCGGGTTGGCAGGGGCTATAGCAATCAGCCCCAGCATTTT.

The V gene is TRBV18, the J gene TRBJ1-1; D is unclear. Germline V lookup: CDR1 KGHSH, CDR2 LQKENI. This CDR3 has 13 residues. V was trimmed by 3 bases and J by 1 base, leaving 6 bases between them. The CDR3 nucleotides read TGTGCCAGCTCACCGAAGAGGAACACTGAAGCTTTCTTT. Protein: CASSPKRNTEAFF.

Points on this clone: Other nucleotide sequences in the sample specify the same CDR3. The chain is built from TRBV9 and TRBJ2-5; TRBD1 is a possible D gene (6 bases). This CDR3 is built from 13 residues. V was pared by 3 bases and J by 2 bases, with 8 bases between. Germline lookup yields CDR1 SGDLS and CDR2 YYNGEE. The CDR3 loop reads CASSAGQQETQYF. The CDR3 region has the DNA TGTGCCAGCAGCGCCGGACAGCAAGAGACCCAGTACTTC.

Here the CDR3 reads CASSGPGLAEADTQYF. The CDR3 coding sequence is TGTGCCAGTAGTGGACCGGGACTAGCGGAGGCAGATACGCAGTATTTT. The rearrangement uses TRBV19 and TRBJ2-3; 11 nucleotides agree with TRBD2. The V segment lost 5 bases and the J segment 4 bases; nucleotides outside the gene matches: 8. This CDR3 comprises 16 residues. The germline V gene encodes CDR1 LNHDA and CDR2 SQIVND (reference sequence).

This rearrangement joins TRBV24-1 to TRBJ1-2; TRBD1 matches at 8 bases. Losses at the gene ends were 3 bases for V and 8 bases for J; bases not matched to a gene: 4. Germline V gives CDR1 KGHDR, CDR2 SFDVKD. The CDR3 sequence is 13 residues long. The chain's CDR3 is CATSDPGQAGYTF. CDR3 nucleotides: TGTGCCACCAGTGATCCGGGACAGGCGGGCTACACCTTC.

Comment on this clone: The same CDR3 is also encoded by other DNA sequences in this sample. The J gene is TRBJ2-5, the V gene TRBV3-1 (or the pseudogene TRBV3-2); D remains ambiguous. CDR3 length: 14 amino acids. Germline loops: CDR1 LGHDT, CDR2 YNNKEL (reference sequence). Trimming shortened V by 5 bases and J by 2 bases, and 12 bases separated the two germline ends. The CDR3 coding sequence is TGTGCCAGCAGCTTATCTGGCTCTCAAGAGACCCAGTACTTC. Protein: CASSLSGSQETQYF.

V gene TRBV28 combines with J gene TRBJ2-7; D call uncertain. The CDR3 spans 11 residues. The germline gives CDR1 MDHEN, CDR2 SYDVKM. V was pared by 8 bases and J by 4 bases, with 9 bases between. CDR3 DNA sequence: TGTGCCAGCGGCTTCAATTACGAGCAGTACTTC. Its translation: CASGFNYEQYF.

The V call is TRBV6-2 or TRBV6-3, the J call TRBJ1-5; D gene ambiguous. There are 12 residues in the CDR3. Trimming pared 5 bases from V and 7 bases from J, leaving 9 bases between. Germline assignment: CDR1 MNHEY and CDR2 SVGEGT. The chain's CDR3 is CASSHLGQPQHF. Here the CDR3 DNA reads TGTGCCAGCAGTCACCTTGGACAGCCCCAGCATTTT.

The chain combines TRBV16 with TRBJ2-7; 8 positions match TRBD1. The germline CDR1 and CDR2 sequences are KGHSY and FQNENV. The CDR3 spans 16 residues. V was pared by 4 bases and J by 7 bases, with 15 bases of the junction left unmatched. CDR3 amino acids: CASSPSGQGASGEQYF. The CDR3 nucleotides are TGTGCCAGCAGCCCTTCAGGCCAGGGGGCATCGGGTGAGCAGTACTTC. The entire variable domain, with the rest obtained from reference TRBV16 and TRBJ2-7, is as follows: GEEVAQTPKHLVRGEGQKAKLYCAPIKGHSYVFWYQQVLKNEFKFLISFQNENVFDETGMPKERFSAKCLPNSPCSLEIQATKLEDSAVYFCASSPSGQGASGEQYFGPGTRLTVT.

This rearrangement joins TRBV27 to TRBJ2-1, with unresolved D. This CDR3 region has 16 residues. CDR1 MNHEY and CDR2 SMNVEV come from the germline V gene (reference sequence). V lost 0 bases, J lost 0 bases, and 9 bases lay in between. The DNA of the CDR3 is TGTGCCAGCAGTTTATCTGGACGGATCTCCTACAATGAGCAGTTCTTC. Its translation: CASSLSGRISYNEQFF.

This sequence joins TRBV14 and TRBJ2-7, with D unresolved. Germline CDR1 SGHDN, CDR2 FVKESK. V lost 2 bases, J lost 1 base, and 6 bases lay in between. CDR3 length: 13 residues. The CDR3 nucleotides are TGTGCCAGCAGCCAACCGTCTTCCTACGAGCAGTACTTC. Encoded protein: CASSQPSSYEQYF.

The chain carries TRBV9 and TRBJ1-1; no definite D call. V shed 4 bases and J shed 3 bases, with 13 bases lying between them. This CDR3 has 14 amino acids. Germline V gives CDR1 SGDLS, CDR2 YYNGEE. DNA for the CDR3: TGTGCCAGCAGCCCCCCCGCGAGGGACACTGAAGCTTTCTTT. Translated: CASSPPARDTEAFF.